These T cell receptor beta chains were read from a single sample in a study of spatial heterogeneity in lung cancer. Each CDR3 protein is one row after TCRdb ran MiXCR on the 5' RACE reads. The table has approximately 4,800 distinct CDR3 sequences, 25% to 30% seen once. Here the sequenced sample was PBMCs, taken at surgery. Source of these receptors: a male donor with early-stage non-small cell lung cancer. Each CDR3 is given with its conserved first and last residue. Fields, in order: D gene, J gene, clone size, V gene, CDR3 DNA, CDR3 protein. The D gene is left open where the match is weak. Expanded clones are given a class, and other clones once, few, many or no size at all.

. | TRBJ1-1 | . | TRBV29-1 | TGCAGCGTCGAGAGGGGAGATGGAGCTTTCTTT | CSVERGDGAFF
. | TRBJ2-2 | few | TRBV11-2 | TGTGCCAGCAGTTCCTTACGGTCCACCGGGGAGCTGTTTTTT | CASSSLRSTGELFF
TRBD1 | TRBJ2-5 | . | TRBV5-1 | TGCGCCAGCAGCTCCGGACAGGGCCAAGAGACCCAGTACTTC | CASSSGQGQETQYF
TRBD2 | TRBJ2-1 | many | TRBV18 | TGTGCCAGCTCACCACCGGCTAGCGGGGCCTGGTCCTACAATGAGCAGTTCTTC | CASSPPASGAWSYNEQFF
TRBD2 | TRBJ2-3 | medium-sized | TRBV29-1 | TGCAGCGTTGAAGATCGTAGCGGGGGGTTTACGCAGTATTTT | CSVEDRSGGFTQYF
. | TRBJ1-6 | . | TRBV28 | TGTGCCAGCAGCCCCGTGAGTGGGGGGCGAAATTCACCCCTCCACTTT | CASSPVSGGRNSPLHF
. | TRBJ2-1 | medium-sized | TRBV7-2 | TGTGCCAGCAGCTTAGACACCAATGAGCAGTTCTTC | CASSLDTNEQFF
TRBD1 | TRBJ1-1 | medium-sized | TRBV16 | TGTGCCAGCAGCCCTCGCGGGACAGGGTATCCCACTGAAGCTTTCTTT | CASSPRGTGYPTEAFF
. | TRBJ1-1 | many | TRBV4-2 | TGTGCCAGCAGCCAATCCAGTGAAGCTTTCTTT | CASSQSSEAFF
. | TRBJ2-2 | few | TRBV5-1 | TGCGCCAGCAGCTCCAGGGCCCCCGCGGGCGGGGAGCTGTTTTTT | CASSSRAPAGGELFF
. | TRBJ1-5 | few | TRBV28 | TGTGCCAGCAGTCCCTCGGCAGGCTTCAATCAGCCCCAGCATTTT | CASSPSAGFNQPQHF
. | TRBJ1-6 | many | TRBV27 | TGTGCCAGCAGCGTGACACAGGGAAGGTCACCCCTCCACTTT | CASSVTQGRSPLHF
. | TRBJ1-1 | medium-sized | TRBV12-3/TRBV12-4 | TGTGCCAGCAGTTTAGGTACTGGGGAAGCTTTCTTT | CASSLGTGEAFF
TRBD1 | TRBJ1-1 | medium-sized | TRBV4-1 | TGCGCCAGCAGCCAAGATTCGGGACAGACCTTTATGAACACTGAAGCTTTCTTT | CASSQDSGQTFMNTEAFF
. | TRBJ1-1 | medium-sized | TRBV19 | TGTGCCAGTAGTTTTTCGAGGGAGAGAGCTTTCTTT | CASSFSRERAFF
. | TRBJ2-2 | once | TRBV7-8 | TGTGCCAGCAGCGTTCTCCGAGGCCCCAACACCGGGGAGCTGTTTTTT | CASSVLRGPNTGELFF
. | TRBJ1-1 | medium-sized | TRBV7-8 | TGTGCCAGCAATCCGGCAGGGAACACTGAAGCTTTCTTT | CASNPAGNTEAFF
TRBD1 | TRBJ1-2 | . | TRBV7-2 | TGTGCCAGCAGCCTTTTGACAGGGATGGGTCAGGGCTACACCTTC | CASSLLTGMGQGYTF
. | TRBJ2-4 | few | TRBV6-2/TRBV6-3 | TGTGCCAGCAGTCAACCAGTGGGGCTCGCCAAAAACATTCAGTACTTC | CASSQPVGLAKNIQYF
. | TRBJ1-1 | medium-sized | TRBV12-3/TRBV12-4 | TGTGCCAGCAGTCCGACAGGGAACACTGAAGCTTTCTTT | CASSPTGNTEAFF
. | TRBJ1-5 | medium-sized | TRBV28 | TGTGCCAGCAGTTTTTGGCAGGGCAATCAGCCCCAGCATTTT | CASSFWQGNQPQHF
. | TRBJ1-1 | . | TRBV5-6 | TGTGCCAGCAGCTTTGGAAAGAACACTGAAGCTTTCTTT | CASSFGKNTEAFF
. | TRBJ2-3 | . | TRBV28 | TGTGCCAGCAGTCCACCCCCCATGACAGATACGCAGTATTTT | CASSPPPMTDTQYF
. | TRBJ2-6 | medium-sized | TRBV7-3 | TGTGCCAGCAGCCCGGGGGGGGCCAACGTCCTGACTTTC | CASSPGGANVLTF
. | TRBJ2-5 | many | TRBV7-3 | TGTGCCAGCAGCCGGGGGGCGTGGGAGACCCAGTACTTC | CASSRGAWETQYF
. | TRBJ2-5 | medium-sized | TRBV7-2 | TGTGCCAGCAGCTCTGAAATGGGAGAGACCCAGTACTTC | CASSSEMGETQYF
. | TRBJ1-2 | many | TRBV5-1 | TGCGCCAGCAGCCCGGACCGCGGTAACTATGGCTACACCTTC | CASSPDRGNYGYTF
TRBD1 | TRBJ1-5 | medium-sized | TRBV3-1 | TGTGCCAGCAGCCAAACTGGGACAGGGGATCAGCCCCAGCATTTT | CASSQTGTGDQPQHF
TRBD1 | TRBJ2-7 | . | TRBV11-2 | TGTGCCAGCAGCTTAGATAGCTACAGGGGCTCCTACGAGCAGTACTTC | CASSLDSYRGSYEQYF
. | TRBJ2-3 | medium-sized | TRBV12-3/TRBV12-4 | TGTGCCAGCAGTTCCCGGGTCCCGGGGACCGATACGCAGTATTTT | CASSSRVPGTDTQYF
. | TRBJ2-1 | . | TRBV20-1 | TGCAGTGCTCCACTTCAGGGGAATGAGCAGTTCTTC | CSAPLQGNEQFF
. | TRBJ1-1 | . | TRBV20-1 | TGCAGTGCTAGAGATAGTAGGGGGGCGACTGAAGCTTTCTTT | CSARDSRGATEAFF
. | TRBJ1-3 | many | TRBV7-9 | TGTGCCAGCAGCTTAATCCGCGGAAACACCATATATTTT | CASSLIRGNTIYF